Sequencing of this T cell receptor (beta chain) was carried out in a study of CD8+CD57+ T cells in acquired aplastic anemia. Study background: Sorted CD4+ and CD8+ cells gave a mean 3.2 ug DNA, range roughly 0.18 to 27.4 ug.

With regard to this clonotype: A much larger clone lies a single base off, so this may be a read error.

Both TCR beta VDJ combination and CDR3 sequence profiling were carried out. Genomic DNA was the template for this profiling. TCRdb reprocessed the reads via MiXCR and lists one record per CDR3 protein. The sample holds a few hundred thousand distinct CDR3 sequences, around 49% seen once. All patients picked for sequencing had shown, by flow cytometry, an expansion of CD8+CD57+ cells. The source of this sequence is a human donor with aplastic anemia. The sample was sorted CD4+, CD8+, or CD8+CD57+ T cells (not recorded which) from PBMCs.

CDR3 DNA sequence: TGTGCCATCAGTGAGTTCGGCGGGGGGGCGGTCGATGGGCAGTTCTTC. Translated, it gives CAISEFGGGAVDGQFF. The V gene is TRBV10-3, the J gene TRBJ2-1; TRBD2 matches 9 bases. Trimming took 1 base from V and 12 from J; bases not matched to a gene: 13. Germline V gives CDR1 ENHRY, CDR2 SYGVKD. There are 16 residues in the CDR3.